What follows is one T cell receptor (beta chain) and its context. Generated by immunoSEQ multiplex PCR, the TCRdb table keeps only in-frame clones and is missing some. Of fewer than 20,000 clones in the sample, around 72% were seen once. The germline V gene encodes CDR1 SGHDT and CDR2 YYEEEE. Trimming shortened V by 4 bases and J by 6 bases, and 16 bases separated the two germline ends. The CDR3 length is 15 residues. The sample comes from a study of high-grade serous ovarian cancer treatment subgroups. Study details: Each sample yielded on average roughly 7,000 unique TCR beta rearrangements from approximately 15,000 reads.

Tumor samples were obtained before definitive surgery or chemotherapy. The sample comprised tumor tissue. The chain links TRBV5-6 to TRBJ1-4, with D possibly TRBD1 on 5 matching bases. The source is a human donor with high-grade serous ovarian cancer. CDR3 loop: CASSLLGGGDEKLFF. The CDR3 nucleotides read TGTGCCAGCAGCCTCCTCGGGGGAGGCGATGAAAAACTGTTTTTT.